A selection of T cell receptor beta chains follows, all from one sample in a study of radiation and T cells in renal cell carcinoma. The repertoire was sequenced with immunoSEQ multiplex PCR; TCRdb's copy has only in-frame clones and lacks some. The repertoire consists of tens of thousands of clones, with around 81% occurring once and the leading ten covering approximately 8.6%. The sample in question was blood, obtained from a patient whose treatment included radiotherapy and nephrectomy. The receptors were gathered from a man over 45 with renal cell carcinoma. Both conserved end residues are part of each CDR3. The D gene is left open where the match is weak. Only some rows state a clone size, as once, few, many or a class for expanded clones.

d_gene | j_gene | abundance | v_gene | CDR3nt | CDR3aa
TRBD2 | TRBJ2-3 | NA | TRBV7-7 | TGTGCTAGCAGCCCTTCTAGCGGGGCATCAGATACGCAGTATTTT | CASSPSSGASDTQYF
NA | TRBJ2-3 | few | TRBV7-9 | TGTGCCAGCAGCTTAGAGCAGTCGGGTACGCAGTATTTT | CASSLEQSGTQYF
TRBD1 | TRBJ2-7 | NA | TRBV7-2 | TGTGCCAGCAGAACGCCGGGACAGGACTACGAGCAGTACTTC | CASRTPGQDYEQYF
NA | TRBJ2-1 | NA | TRBV7-9 | TGTGCCAGCAGGCGCACCCCCGGGACGGAGCAGTTCTTC | CASRRTPGTEQFF
TRBD1 | TRBJ1-1 | once | TRBV19 | TGTGCCAGTAGTAGGGACAGGGTGAACACTGAAGCTTTCTTT | CASSRDRVNTEAFF
TRBD1 | TRBJ2-2 | NA | TRBV7-2 | TGTGCCAGCAGTAGGGGGCCAGGGGTCTCTACCGGGGAGCTGTTTTTT | CASSRGPGVSTGELFF
NA | TRBJ1-2 | NA | TRBV2 | TGTGCCAGCAGTGAAGAGACAGTAAATGGCTACACCTTC | CASSEETVNGYTF
TRBD2 | TRBJ2-1 | NA | TRBV5-4 | TGTGCCAGCAGCTTGGCCTCGGTAGCGGGAGGGGGGTATGAGCAGTTCTTC | CASSLASVAGGGYEQFF
NA | TRBJ1-1 | NA | TRBV7-2 | TGTGCCAGCAGCTTAGTAGGTCCGGGGACTGAAGCTTTCTTT | CASSLVGPGTEAFF
NA | TRBJ2-5 | NA | TRBV12-5 | TGTGCTAGTGGTTTGGGGATAGTGAGGCAAGAGACCCAGTACTTC | CASGLGIVRQETQYF
NA | TRBJ1-2 | NA | TRBV6-5 | TGTGCCAGCAGGGATATGGGTGACTACACCTTC | CASRDMGDYTF
TRBD2 | TRBJ2-7 | NA | TRBV7-2 | TGTGCCAGCAGCTCCCTTGGCGGGGGTTCCTACGAGCAGTACTTC | CASSSLGGGSYEQYF
NA | TRBJ1-3 | NA | TRBV5-1 | TGCGCCAGCAGCTTGGAGTCGGGACCATCTGGAAACACCATATATTTT | CASSLESGPSGNTIYF
NA | TRBJ2-7 | NA | TRBV6-1 | TGTGCCAGCAATCCCACCGGGAGAAGTGAGCAGTACTTC | CASNPTGRSEQYF
TRBD1 | TRBJ1-4 | NA | TRBV18 | TGTGCCAGCTCACCGCCACAGGGGCATGAAAAACTGTTTTTT | CASSPPQGHEKLFF
NA | TRBJ2-2 | NA | TRBV27 | TGTGCCAGCAGTACCCTTAGAAGGGGGGTGGCCGGGGAGCTGTTTTTT | CASSTLRRGVAGELFF
TRBD1 | TRBJ2-1 | NA | TRBV11-2 | TGTGCCATCGGACAGGGATACAATGAGCAGTTCTTC | CAIGQGYNEQFF
TRBD2 | TRBJ2-3 | NA | TRBV5-4 | TGTGCCAGCCGTGGCGGGAGTGATACGCAGTATTTT | CASRGGSDTQYF
NA | TRBJ2-2 | NA | TRBV9 | TGTGCCAGCAGCGTCTATGAGGCCGGGGAGCTGTTTTTT | CASSVYEAGELFF
TRBD2 | TRBJ2-7 | NA | TRBV7-6 | TGTGCCAGCAGCTCGACCGGGCTAGCGGCTTCCTACGAGCAGTACTTC | CASSSTGLAASYEQYF
NA | TRBJ1-1 | NA | TRBV7-2 | TGTGCCAGCAGCTTCCCGACAGAAGACACTGAAGCTTTCTTT | CASSFPTEDTEAFF
NA | TRBJ1-1 | NA | TRBV6-6 | TGTGCCAGCAGTTCCCAGGGTGTGAACACTGAAGCTTTCTTT | CASSSQGVNTEAFF
NA | TRBJ1-5 | many | TRBV10-3 | TGTGCCATCGGGACGGATAGCAATCAGCCCCAGCATTTT | CAIGTDSNQPQHF
NA | TRBJ1-1 | few | TRBV11-1 | TGTGCCAGCAGCTTACCAAGGGGGAAGAGGACTGAAGCTTTCTTT | CASSLPRGKRTEAFF
NA | TRBJ2-5 | NA | TRBV19 | TGTGCCAGTAGTATGGGACTTATACACCAAGAGACCCAGTACTTC | CASSMGLIHQETQYF
TRBD2 | TRBJ2-3 | once | TRBV5-4 | TGTGCCAGCAGCACCCCAACTAGCGGGAGGGAATCGTCGTCGCAGTATTTT | CASSTPTSGRESSSQYF
TRBD1 | TRBJ2-2 | NA | TRBV7-3 | TGTGCCTCTCAGAGGGGGCCTCGGAGCACCGGGGAGCTGTTTTTT | CASQRGPRSTGELFF
NA | TRBJ1-1 | NA | TRBV6-1 | TGTGCCAGCAGTGACTCCGGGGCCAACACTGAAGCTTTCTTT | CASSDSGANTEAFF
NA | TRBJ1-1 | once | TRBV7-2 | TGTGCCAGCAGCTTAGGACAGAACACTGAAGCTTTCTTT | CASSLGQNTEAFF
TRBD1 | TRBJ2-1 | NA | TRBV27 | TGTGCCAGCAGCCAGGACAGGGCCCCGCACGATGGCCGCTACAATGAGCAGTTCTTC | CASSQDRAPHDGRYNEQFF
NA | TRBJ2-5 | NA | TRBV5-1 | TGCGCCAGCAGCTTGGTACCAGAAGAGACCCAGTACTTC | CASSLVPEETQYF
NA | TRBJ2-6 | NA | TRBV4-3 | TGCGCCAGCAGCTCCCGGAGGAGGGGCGCTGGGGCCAACGTCCTGACTTTC | CASSSRRRGAGANVLTF
NA | TRBJ1-6 | NA | TRBV9 | TGTGCCAGCAGCACCCATAATTCACCCCTCCACTTT | CASSTHNSPLHF
TRBD1 | TRBJ2-2 | NA | TRBV10-3 | TGTGCCATCAGTGATAGGGGACAGGGGAACACCGGGGAGCTGTTTTTT | CAISDRGQGNTGELFF
NA | TRBJ2-3 | NA | TRBV4-1 | TGCGCCAGCAGCCTCGGGCATAGCACAGATACGCAGTATTTT | CASSLGHSTDTQYF
NA | TRBJ2-2 | NA | TRBV19 | TGTGCCAGTAGTCCACAACTCACAGGGACCGGGGAGCTGTTTTTT | CASSPQLTGTGELFF
TRBD2 | TRBJ2-1 | NA | TRBV7-8 | TGTGCCAGCAGCCCTCAAGCGGGAACGCCCAATGAGCAGTTCTTC | CASSPQAGTPNEQFF
TRBD1 | TRBJ1-1 | NA | TRBV5-1 | TGCGCCAGCAGCCGCCTGGACAGGACCCTCGAAGCTTTCTTT | CASSRLDRTLEAFF
NA | TRBJ1-4 | NA | TRBV10-2 | TGCGCCAGCAGTGAACATAGCGGCGCTAATGAAAAACTGTTTTTT | CASSEHSGANEKLFF
TRBD1 | TRBJ2-7 | NA | TRBV28 | TGTGCCAGCAGTCTTCCGGGACAGGGGAGCGAGCAGTACTTC | CASSLPGQGSEQYF
NA | TRBJ2-5 | NA | TRBV5-1 | TGCGCCTCCCGGCAGGGAGAAGAGACCCAGTACTTC | CASRQGEETQYF
NA | TRBJ1-1 | few | TRBV6-1 | TGTGCCCTCTTTGGGCCAAGGGACACTGAAGCTTTCTTT | CALFGPRDTEAFF
NA | TRBJ1-2 | NA | TRBV27 | TGTGCCAGCAGGGGTACAGGGTTGGGTGGCTACACCTTC | CASRGTGLGGYTF
NA | TRBJ1-5 | few | TRBV10-3 | TGTGCCATCTCCTGGAACAATCAGCCCCAGCATTTT | CAISWNNQPQHF
NA | TRBJ1-1 | many | TRBV30 | TGTGCCTGGAGTGGACAGGATAACACTGAAGCTTTCTTT | CAWSGQDNTEAFF
NA | TRBJ2-2 | NA | TRBV5-4 | TGTGCCAGCAGCACCTATTCGGCGAACACCGGGGAGCTGTTTTTT | CASSTYSANTGELFF
NA | TRBJ2-2 | NA | TRBV19 | TGTGCCAGTAGTCCCAGGGGAGGAGACGGGGAGCTGTTTTTT | CASSPRGGDGELFF
TRBD2 | TRBJ2-5 | NA | TRBV13 | TGTGCCAGCAGTCCGACTAGCGGGGGGGAAGAGACCCAGTACTTC | CASSPTSGGEETQYF
NA | TRBJ2-2 | NA | TRBV30 | TGTGCCTGGAGGTCAGGGGAGCTGTTTTTT | CAWRSGELFF